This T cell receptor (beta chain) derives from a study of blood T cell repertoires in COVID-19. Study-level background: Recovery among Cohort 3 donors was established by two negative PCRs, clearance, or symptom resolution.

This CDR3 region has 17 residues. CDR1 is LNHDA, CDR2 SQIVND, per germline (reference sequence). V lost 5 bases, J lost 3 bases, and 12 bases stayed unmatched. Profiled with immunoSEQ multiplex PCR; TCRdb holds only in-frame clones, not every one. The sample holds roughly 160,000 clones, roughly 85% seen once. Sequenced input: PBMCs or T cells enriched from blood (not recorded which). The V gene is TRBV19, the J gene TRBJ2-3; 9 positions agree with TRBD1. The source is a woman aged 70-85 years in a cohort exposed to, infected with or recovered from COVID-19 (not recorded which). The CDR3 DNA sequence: TGTGCCAGTAGTCCGGGACAGGGTCTCCTTTGGACAGATACGCAGTATTTT. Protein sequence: CASSPGQGLLWTDTQYF.